This T cell receptor beta chain was found in a study of T cell changes during pregnancy in multiple sclerosis. TCRdb's table, derived via immunoSEQ multiplex PCR, lists solely in-frame clones and lacks some. The sample contains over 30,000 clones, 91% of which appear only once. The CDR3 loop spans 15 amino acids. The germline V and J ends were trimmed by 3 bases and 1 base, with 12 bases remaining between them. CDR1 is MNHNS, CDR2 SASEGT, per germline. The sequencing used CD8+ T cells from peripheral blood mononuclear cells, collected in the second trimester of pregnancy. J is TRBJ2-5 and V is TRBV6-1; tentative D call: TRBD1 (6 bases). This receptor was obtained from a female donor in good health, enrolled as a control in a pregnancy study. CDR3 residues: CASSDQGNPQETQYF. The CDR3 DNA sequence: TGTGCCAGCAGTGACCAGGGGAACCCCCAAGAGACCCAGTACTTC.